The rows below give T cell receptor beta chains drawn from one sample of a study of blood T cell repertoires in COVID-19. The assay was immunoSEQ multiplex PCR, and TCRdb's table has in-frame clones only and misses some. The repertoire consists of roughly 250,000 clones, with about 88% occurring once and the leading ten covering around 2.2%. The material sequenced was peripheral blood. These receptors were taken from a woman between 35 and 50 years old who had recovered from COVID-19. The CDR3 runs from the conserved cysteine through the conserved F or W. Fields, in order: V gene, D gene, J gene, CDR3 protein, CDR3 DNA. The D gene is left open where the match is weak.

TRBV5-1	TRBD2	TRBJ2-1	CASRNGLAGTDEQFF	TGCGCCAGCAGAAACGGACTAGCGGGAACGGATGAGCAGTTCTTC
TRBV6-2/TRBV6-3	TRBD1	TRBJ2-7	CASSYPGTGNYEQYF	TGTGCCAGCAGTTACCCCGGGACAGGGAACTACGAGCAGTACTTC
TRBV27	-	TRBJ2-4	CASSQGGNIQYF	TGTGCCAGCAGCCAGGGTGGAAACATTCAGTACTTC
TRBV29-1	-	TRBJ1-1	CSVEPGNTEAFF	TGCAGCGTGGAACCAGGGAACACTGAAGCTTTCTTT
TRBV19	TRBD1	TRBJ1-2	CASNPTGVDYGYTF	TGTGCCAGTAACCCGACAGGGGTTGACTATGGCTACACCTTC
TRBV9	-	TRBJ2-7	CASSVQGSSYEQYF	TGTGCCAGCAGCGTTCAGGGGAGCTCCTACGAGCAGTACTTC
TRBV10-3	TRBD1	TRBJ1-5	CAIKGDRGFGQPQHF	TGTGCCATCAAGGGGGACAGGGGCTTCGGTCAGCCCCAGCATTTT
TRBV6-2/TRBV6-3	TRBD1	TRBJ1-5	CASSYTGGRPQHF	TGTGCCAGCAGTTACACAGGGGGGAGGCCCCAGCATTTT
TRBV19	-	TRBJ2-5	CASSTLTTRGIETQYF	TGTGCCAGTAGTACCCTGACTACACGTGGAATTGAGACCCAGTACTTC
TRBV28	TRBD2	TRBJ2-5	CASTGGGNQETQYF	TGTGCCAGCACGGGCGGGGGGAACCAAGAGACCCAGTACTTC
TRBV6-1	TRBD2	TRBJ2-3	CASSEMGAGEVGTQYF	TGTGCCAGCAGTGAAATGGGTGCGGGGGAGGTTGGTACGCAGTATTTT
TRBV7-2	TRBD1	TRBJ2-7	CASSLFQGQVGKSYEQYF	TGTGCCAGCAGCTTATTTCAGGGACAGGTGGGGAAGTCCTACGAGCAGTACTTC